The 21 T cell receptor beta chains given below trace back to one sample, sequenced in a study of blood T cells in healthy people across ages. The second PCR ran about 6 to 12 cycles with a sample-barcoded 5' primer and J-beta primers. TCRdb itself ran the 5' RACE reads through MiXCR, one entry per CDR3 protein. Among more than 900,000 distinct CDR3 sequences listed, around 25% were seen once. A further study also used this sample, focusing on T cells of mothers and their children.

Sequenced input: blood. The receptor source for this set is a girl aged 2-10 years in good health.

This clonotype occurred a few times. The J gene is TRBJ2-7, the V gene TRBV7-9; no firm D call. This CDR3 has 14 amino acids. Trimming removed 5 bases from V and 2 bases from J, with 13 bases in between. CDR1 is SEHNR, CDR2 FQNEAQ, per germline (reference sequence). The DNA for the CDR3 is TGTGCCAGCAGCCTCCCGGACCGTCCCTACGAGCAGTACTTC. The encoded protein is CASSLPDRPYEQYF.

The gene calls are TRBV19 and TRBJ2-4; D is uncertain. Between the trimmed V and J ends, which lost 9 bases and 0 bases, there was a span of 15 bases. CDR1 and CDR2 from the germline V gene are LNHDA and SQIVND (reference sequence). The CDR3 sequence is 15 residues long. The CDR3 spells CASKDTLLAKNIQYF. The CDR3 DNA reads as TGTGCCAGCAAAGATACTTTACTAGCCAAAAACATTCAGTACTTC.

The chain joins TRBV15 to TRBJ2-5; D is undetermined. The last part of the DNA fits TRBJ2-1 better; the J call may be wrong. The CDR3 covers 12 residues. Germline V gene sequence: CDR1 LNHNV, CDR2 YYDKDF (reference sequence). The CDR3 reads CATSRDENEQFF. Written as DNA, the CDR3 is TGTGCCACCAGCAGAGATGAAAATGAGCAGTTCTTC.

The chain recombines TRBV27 with TRBJ1-3, with a weak D call TRBD1 (5 bases). The length of the CDR3 is 15 residues. Trimming stripped 2 bases from V and 0 bases from J, with 8 bases between. CDR1 is MNHEY, CDR2 SMNVEV, per germline (reference sequence). CDR3 residues: CASSLQGTSGNTIYF. The CDR3 DNA sequence: TGTGCCAGCAGTTTACAGGGCACCTCTGGAAACACCATATATTTT.

In its sample, this clonotype was seen a few times. The J gene is TRBJ2-4, the V gene TRBV20-1; D remains ambiguous. The CDR3 length is 14 residues. The germline V gene encodes CDR1 DFQATT and CDR2 SNEGSKA (reference sequence). Trimming removed 5 bases from V and 6 bases from J, with 17 bases in between. The CDR3 loop is CSARPSLDVNIQYF. The CDR3 DNA is TGCAGTGCTCGTCCAAGCCTGGACGTAAACATTCAGTACTTC.

With respect to this clonotype: The conserved final phenylalanine or tryptophan is absent from the CDR3, which likely points to a read error. Because the CDR3's place on the DNA is in doubt, the DNA is left out and the CDR3 is given as listed by TCRdb. This rearrangement joins TRBV7-9 to TRBJ2-3; TRBD1 is taken as the D call from the table, unchecked against the DNA. In germline, CDR1 is SEHNR, CDR2 FQNEAQ (reference sequence). The CDR3 spans 12 residues, counting both ends. The CDR3 protein is CASSRGQKRASV.

A few counts support this clonotype. The V gene is TRBV9, the J gene TRBJ2-3; D is unresolved. V was trimmed by 4 bases and J by 5 bases, leaving 11 bases between them. The CDR3 is 13 residues long. In germline, CDR1 is SGDLS, CDR2 YYNGEE. The CDR3, as DNA: TGTGCCAGCAGCACACAAAACGAAGATACGCAGTATTTT. This codes for CASSTQNEDTQYF.

The rearrangement joins TRBV15 to TRBJ2-1; D is possibly TRBD2 (7 bases). V lost 0 bases, J lost 10 bases, and 19 bases lay in between. Germline CDR1 reads LNHNV; CDR2 reads YYDKDF (reference sequence). This CDR3 has 16 amino acids. CDR3 coding DNA: TGTGCCACCAGCAGAGAAGGGGGACTACTAACATCGGAGCAGTTCTTC. Encoded protein: CATSREGGLLTSEQFF.

The chain uses TRBV28 and TRBJ1-2, with 8 bases aligning to TRBD1. This CDR3 is built from 13 residues. Germline loops: CDR1 MDHEN, CDR2 SYDVKM. Losses at the gene ends were 6 bases for V and 7 bases for J; bases not matched to a gene: 7. The CDR3 DNA follows: TGTGCCAGCAGGCCGGACAGGGTAATTGGCTACACCTTC. This gives the protein CASRPDRVIGYTF.

The rearrangement joins TRBV20-1 to TRBJ2-3; D is unclear. The germline V gene has CDR1 DFQATT and CDR2 SNEGSKA (reference sequence). The CDR3 is made up of 15 amino acids. V was pared by 1 base and J by 0 bases, with 11 bases between. The CDR3 reads CSARAHMSSTDTQYF. CDR3 sequence (DNA): TGCAGTGCTAGAGCCCATATGTCTAGCACAGATACGCAGTATTTT.

This chain connects TRBV20-1 to TRBJ2-7; 15 nucleotides line up with TRBD2. In germline, CDR1 is DFQATT, CDR2 SNEGSKA (reference sequence). The CDR3 consists of 17 residues. The V gene end was trimmed by 4 bases and the J gene end by 5 bases; junction bases not matched to a gene: 12. The CDR3 protein is CSAIPGLAGGYRHEQYF. As DNA, the CDR3 is TGCAGTGCTATCCCGGGACTAGCGGGAGGATACCGGCACGAGCAGTACTTC.

The CDR3 protein is CASSAPGQGVVLTF. The DNA of the CDR3 is TGTGCCAGCAGCGCCCCTGGACAGGGCGTTGTCCTGACTTTC. V gene TRBV9 combines with J gene TRBJ2-6; 8 positions match TRBD1. V shed 3 bases, J shed 13 bases, and the junction held 9 bases outside the gene matches. Germline V gene data show CDR1 as SGDLS and CDR2 as YYNGEE. The CDR3 spans 14 residues.

The V call is TRBV7-9, the J call TRBJ2-1; the D is unclear. The CDR3 totals 14 residues. CDR1 and CDR2 from the germline V gene are SEHNR and FQNEAQ (reference sequence). Trimming stripped 1 base from V and 10 bases from J, with 14 bases between. The CDR3 DNA follows: TGTGCCAGCAGCTTAGGGTGGGGTTTTCGAGAGCAGTTCTTC. Translating gives CASSLGWGFREQFF.

A few counts support this clonotype. The chain uses TRBV6-2 or TRBV6-3 and TRBJ1-5; D is perhaps TRBD1 (5 bases). The V gene lost 10 bases and the J gene lost 0 bases, with 22 bases spanning the gap. CDR1 is MNHEY and CDR2 is SVGEGT in the germline V gene. This CDR3 region has 17 residues. CDR3 in DNA: TGTGCCACTCAGGGAGGCACCACGGAATATAGCAATCAGCCCCAGCATTTT. Protein product: CATQGGTTEYSNQPQHF.

V is TRBV5-6 and J is TRBJ2-7; D possibly matches TRBD1 or TRBD2 (5 bases each). This CDR3 is 13 amino acids long. V was pared by 2 bases and J by 4 bases, with 10 bases between. The germline CDR1 and CDR2 sequences are SGHDT and YYEEEE. CDR3 residues: CASSFGAIYEQYF. CDR3 nucleotide sequence: TGTGCCAGCAGCTTCGGGGCCATTTACGAGCAGTACTTC.

This clonotype was picked up a small number of times. The CDR3 DNA follows: TGTGCCAGCAGCCTACAAGGACTAGCTCATGAGCAGTACTTC. Amino acids: CASSLQGLAHEQYF. The chain links TRBV12-3 or TRBV12-4 to TRBJ2-7, with 8 bases identical to TRBD2. This CDR3 has 14 residues. Trimming cost V 6 bases and J 7 bases; bases outside gene matches: 11.

V is TRBV7-9 and J is TRBJ2-5; no reliable D call. The CDR3 consists of 14 residues. The ends were cut back, 5 bases at V and 2 bases at J, with 12 bases in the middle. Germline V CDR1 and CDR2: SEHNR, FQNEAQ (reference sequence). The CDR3 spells CASSPPAEQETQYF. CDR3 DNA: TGTGCCAGCAGCCCCCCGGCTGAACAAGAGACCCAGTACTTC.

This chain connects TRBV7-9 to TRBJ1-1; TRBD1 matches 7 bases. Looked up from germline, CDR1 is SEHNR and CDR2 is FQNEAQ (reference sequence). The CDR3 loop spans 14 amino acids. V was clipped by 3 bases and J by 5 bases; unmatched bases: 6. CDR3: CASSFKGARTEAFF. The CDR3 DNA sequence: TGTGCCAGCAGCTTTAAGGGGGCAAGAACTGAAGCTTTCTTT. Combining the CDR3 with reference TRBV7-9 and TRBJ1-1 gives the whole variable domain DTGVSQNPRHKITKRGQNVTFRCDPISEHNRLYWYRQTLGQGPEFLTYFQNEAQLEKSRLLSDRFSAERPKGSFSTLEIQRTEQGDSAMYLCASSFKGARTEAFFGQGTRLTVV.

CDR3 residues: CSGSNFATNEKLFF. The CDR3 nucleotides read TGCAGTGGTAGTAATTTCGCAACTAATGAAAAACTGTTTTTT. The V and J genes are TRBV20-1 and TRBJ1-4, with D unclear. CDR3 size: 14 residues. Germline V gene lookup returns CDR1 DFQATT and CDR2 SNEGSKA (reference sequence). V lost 7 bases and J 0 bases, leaving 12 bases between the germline ends.

The gene calls are TRBV20-1 and TRBJ2-5; the D gene is possibly TRBD2 (6 bases). Germline V gene data show CDR1 as DFQATT and CDR2 as SNEGSKA (reference sequence). V was cut by 1 base and J by 4 bases, with 7 bases left in between. The CDR3 length is 12 residues. The CDR3 DNA reads as TGCAGTGCTAGAGCCGGGGGAGAGACCCAGTACTTC. Its translation is CSARAGGETQYF.

This clonotype was seen more than once but under ten times. The chain recombines TRBV29-1 with TRBJ2-6; D ambiguous. The length of the CDR3 is 14 residues. Germline V gene lookup returns CDR1 SQVTM and CDR2 ANQGSEA. V lost 6 bases and J lost 2, with 11 bases in between. CDR3 nucleotides: TGCAGCGTCCTCCGGAGACCTGGGGCCAACGTCCTGACTTTC. Amino acid sequence: CSVLRRPGANVLTF.